These 14 T cell receptor beta chains originate from one sample sequenced in a study of OX40 agonist ivuxolimab in advanced cancers. Only in-frame clones appear in the TCRdb table, and some are missing; sequencing was by immunoSEQ multiplex PCR. The data contain about 14,000 clones, around 76% of them seen just once; the ten biggest clones take up roughly two fifths. Specimen: CD4+ or CD8+ T cells sorted from blood, collected in a trial of the OX40 agonist ivuxolimab. The receptor set was obtained from an adult with an advanced solid tumor such as melanoma, head and neck, liver or kidney cancer.

The genes are TRBV6-5 and TRBJ1-2, with D possibly TRBD1 on 6 matching bases. The germline CDR1 and CDR2 sequences are MNHEY and SVGAGI. The CDR3 is 12 residues long. The ends were cut back, 7 bases at V and 3 bases at J, with 9 bases in the middle. CDR3 residues: CASTAGDYGYTF. DNA of the CDR3: TGTGCCAGCACAGCAGGGGACTATGGCTACACCTTC.

This chain joins TRBV9 and TRBJ1-3, with a possible D match to TRBD1 (5 bases). Trimming took 3 bases from V and 5 from J, leaving 12 bases between them. Germline-derived CDR1 and CDR2 are SGDLS and YYNGEE. The CDR3 is 14 residues long. CDR3: CASSAGGGRNTIYF. The DNA of the CDR3 is TGTGCCAGCAGCGCCGGGGGTGGTCGAAACACCATATATTTT.

The chain recombines TRBV11-3 with TRBJ2-1; D may be TRBD2 (6 bases). CDR3 length equals 15 residues. The germline V and J ends were trimmed by 0 bases and 3 bases, with 9 bases remaining between them. CDR1 and CDR2 from the germline V gene are SGHNT and YENEEA. CDR3 in DNA: TGTGCCAGCAGCTTAGATCGGGACTTCTACAATGAGCAGTTCTTC. Its protein is CASSLDRDFYNEQFF.

A few counts support this clone. The J gene is TRBJ2-7, the V gene TRBV11-2; 7 nucleotides line up with TRBD2. The CDR3 runs 15 residues. The junction had 10 bases not matched to a gene; V was cut back by 4 bases and J by 4 bases. Germline V gene lookup returns CDR1 SGHAT and CDR2 FQNNGV. The CDR3 coding sequence is TGTGCCAGCAGCTCCCGGGGGGACGGTCCTTACGAGCAGTACTTC. As protein: CASSSRGDGPYEQYF.

The chain has TRBV27 and TRBJ2-1; D is perhaps TRBD1 (5 bases). The V gene lost 5 bases and the J gene lost 0 bases, with 11 bases spanning the gap. Germline lookup yields CDR1 MNHEY and CDR2 SMNVEV (reference sequence). CDR3 length equals 15 residues. CDR3 coding DNA: TGTGCCAGCAGTACCTGGGGCAACTCCTACAATGAGCAGTTCTTC. Its translation: CASSTWGNSYNEQFF.

The chain uses TRBV6-1 and TRBJ2-7; 11 nucleotides match TRBD1. The junction had 2 bases not matched to a gene; V was cut back by 4 bases and J by 0 bases. This CDR3 comprises 15 residues. CDR1 and CDR2 from the germline V gene are MNHNS and SASEGT. The DNA for the CDR3 is TGTGCCAGCAGTGTCGGGACAGGGGGCTCCTACGAGCAGTACTTC. Amino acids: CASSVGTGGSYEQYF.

This clone is classed as medium-sized (0.01 to 0.1%). V and J are TRBV7-8 and TRBJ2-7, with a weak D call TRBD1 (5 bases). Trimming removed 5 bases from V and 5 bases from J, with 19 bases in between. The CDR3 covers 15 residues. Germline-derived CDR1 and CDR2 are SGHVS and FQNEAQ. CDR3 DNA sequence: TGTGCCAGCAGCCTAGGGGCAGGGAACGTCCACGAGCAGTACTTC. Amino acids: CASSLGAGNVHEQYF.

The V gene is TRBV11-1, the J gene TRBJ2-5, with TRBD1 identical over 9 bases. CDR1 SGHAT and CDR2 FQDESV come from the germline V gene (reference sequence). V trimming: 5 bases; J trimming: 5 bases; junction bases outside the gene matches: 6. The CDR3 is 14 residues long. CDR3 loop: CASSKYRGQETQYF. Here the CDR3 DNA reads TGTGCCAGCAGCAAATACAGGGGGCAGGAGACCCAGTACTTC.

The CDR3 loop reads CASGRTGTDTQYF. DNA for the CDR3: TGTGCCAGCGGGCGGACAGGCACAGATACGCAGTATTTT. The chain joins TRBV6-5 to TRBJ2-3, with D possibly being TRBD1 (6 bases). The V end lost 8 bases, the J end lost 1 base, and 10 bases lay between the germline ends. The CDR3 is made up of 13 amino acids. CDR1 is MNHEY, CDR2 SVGAGI, per germline.

V gene TRBV2 combines with J gene TRBJ1-3, with D perhaps matching TRBD1 (5 bases). The CDR3 has 15 residues. Trimming stripped 6 bases from V and 0 bases from J, with 12 bases between. The germline V gene encodes CDR1 SNHLY and CDR2 FYNNEI. In nucleotides, the CDR3 is TGTGCCAGCAGGGACACGCGGATCTCTGGAAACACCATATATTTT. It specifies CASRDTRISGNTIYF.

This clone appeared once. V gene TRBV4-1 combines with J gene TRBJ2-5; no definite D call. CDR3 size: 13 residues. V lost 1 base, J lost 3 bases, and 6 bases lay in between. Germline CDR1 reads MGHRA; CDR2 reads YSYEKL. CDR3 sequence: CASSQAVKETQYF. CDR3 coding DNA: TGCGCCAGCAGCCAAGCGGTTAAAGAGACCCAGTACTTC.

The V call is TRBV10-3, the J call TRBJ2-7, with 7 bases that match TRBD1. V was clipped by 8 bases and J by 0 bases; unmatched bases: 7. This CDR3 region has 14 residues. CDR1 ENHRY and CDR2 SYGVKD come from the germline V gene. DNA for the CDR3: TGTGCCATCTCAGAAGGGACAGCCTCCTACGAGCAGTACTTC. Amino acid sequence: CAISEGTASYEQYF.

V is TRBV11-2 and J is TRBJ2-1; no firm D call. Germline V gene sequence: CDR1 SGHAT, CDR2 FQNNGV. The CDR3 loop spans 12 amino acids. V lost 3 bases and J 6 bases, leaving 6 bases between the germline ends. The chain's CDR3 is CASSFGLNEQFF. The CDR3 DNA reads TGTGCCAGCAGCTTTGGGCTCAATGAGCAGTTCTTC. The whole variable domain, filled in from reference TRBV11-2 and TRBJ2-1, reads EAGVAQSPRYKIIEKRQSVAFWCNPISGHATLYWYQQILGQGPKLLIQFQNNGVVDDSQLPKDRFSAERLKGVDSTLKIQPAKLEDSAVYLCASSFGLNEQFFGPGTRLTVL.

The chain joins TRBV28 to TRBJ1-1, with TRBD1 matching over 7 bases. CDR3 length: 15 residues. Germline trimming cut 5 bases from V and 1 base from J; bases unmatched to any gene: 7. Germline CDR1 and CDR2: MDHEN and SYDVKM. The CDR3 region has the DNA TGTGCCAGCAGTAGGGACCCAGGGGGGAACACTGAAGCTTTCTTT. This encodes CASSRDPGGNTEAFF.